Below are 22 T cell receptor beta chains sequenced from a single sample in a study of radiotherapy plus CTLA-4 blockade in lung cancer. Using immunoSEQ multiplex PCR, the repertoire was profiled, and TCRdb retains in-frame clones only, with some absent. This table has tens of thousands of clones, around 86% appearing once. This specimen was peripheral blood, taken from a patient treated with radiotherapy plus ipilimumab. All receptors come from a human donor with non-small cell lung cancer whose response to radiotherapy plus ipilimumab could not be evaluated.

This clone was counted a single time. The chain carries TRBV14 and TRBJ1-1; D unclear. The V and J ends lost 2 bases and 9 bases respectively, with 13 bases between them. CDR1 and CDR2 from the germline V gene are SGHDN and FVKESK. CDR3 size: 13 residues. CDR3 residues: CASSQNRQRQAFF. CDR3 nucleotide sequence: TGTGCCAGCAGCCAAAATAGGCAGCGTCAAGCTTTCTTT.

V and J are TRBV7-9 and TRBJ2-1, with D possibly being TRBD2 (5 bases). The V end was cut by 1 base, the J end by 7 bases, with 23 bases between. The CDR3 length is 18 residues. CDR1 is SEHNR and CDR2 is FQNEAQ in the germline V gene (reference sequence). DNA of the CDR3: TGTGCCAGCAGCTTAGGGAGGATGGTCGGAGTGGCGTCAAATGAGCAGTTCTTC. As protein: CASSLGRMVGVASNEQFF.

J is TRBJ1-1 and V is TRBV2, with 8 bases that match TRBD1. Trimming removed 10 bases from V and 6 bases from J; junction bases left unmatched: 4. Germline V lookup: CDR1 SNHLY, CDR2 FYNNEI. CDR3 length: 11 residues. CDR3 sequence reads: CAIGQGAEAFF. CDR3 bases: TGTGCCATTGGACAGGGAGCTGAAGCTTTCTTT.

The chain uses TRBV10-1 and TRBJ2-5, with 9 bases identical to TRBD2. V dropped 2 bases and J dropped 2; count of bases not matched to a gene: 3. From germline, CDR1 is WNHNN and CDR2 SYGVQD (reference sequence). The CDR3 has 15 residues. CDR3 nucleotides: TGCGCCAGCAGTGAGGGTAGCGGGGGACAAGAGACCCAGTACTTC. This sequence encodes CASSEGSGGQETQYF.

The CDR3: CASSPPGSGNTIYF. The CDR3 DNA sequence: TGTGCCAGCAGTCCCCCGGGATCTGGAAACACCATATATTTT. The chain combines TRBV6-6 with TRBJ1-3; D remains ambiguous. Trimming left V 5 bases short and J 1 base short, with 9 bases between. This CDR3 spans 14 amino acids. Germline V lookup: CDR1 MNHNY, CDR2 SVGAGI (reference sequence).

This chain links TRBV9 with TRBJ1-2; the match to TRBD1 covers 10 bases. Germline assignment: CDR1 SGDLS and CDR2 YYNGEE. J was trimmed by 10 bases and V by 4 bases; bases with no gene match: 13. This CDR3 region has 15 residues. This chain's CDR3 is CASSPPPMTGGTYTF. The CDR3 DNA follows: TGTGCCAGCAGCCCACCTCCGATGACAGGGGGCACCTACACCTTC. The variable domain in full, completed from reference TRBV9 and TRBJ1-2, reads DSGVTQTPKHLITATGQRVTLRCSPRSGDLSVYWYQQSLDQGLQFLIQYYNGEERAKGNILERFSAQQFPDLHSELNLSSLELGDSALYFCASSPPPMTGGTYTFGSGTRLTVV.

The chain couples TRBV5-4 to TRBJ2-2; 7 bases are a match to TRBD1. Germline CDR1 and CDR2: SGHNT and YYREEE (reference sequence). The CDR3 covers 15 residues. After removal of 0 bases from V and 6 bases from J, the junction contained 5 bases not matched to a gene. The DNA of the CDR3 is TGTGCCAGCAGCTTGGACAGGGGCGTTGCCGGGGAGCTGTTTTTT. Translating it yields CASSLDRGVAGELFF.

The V and J genes are TRBV29-1 and TRBJ1-5; D unclear. Germline V lookup: CDR1 SQVTM, CDR2 ANQGSEA. Trimming took off 4 bases at V and 0 bases at J, with 7 bases between the two ends. The CDR3 length is 13 residues. As DNA, the CDR3 is TGCAGCGTTGTAGTGGTTAGCAATCAGCCCCAGCATTTT. Translated, it gives CSVVVVSNQPQHF.

The chain has TRBV5-1 and TRBJ2-3; tentative D call: TRBD1 (6 bases). This CDR3 has 14 amino acids. The germline CDR1 and CDR2 sequences are SGHRS and YFSETQ. V dropped 2 bases and J dropped 0 bases, with 7 bases sitting between them. The CDR3 here is CASSFDRSTDTQYF. The CDR3 coding sequence is TGCGCCAGCAGCTTCGACAGGAGCACAGATACGCAGTATTTT.

The sample holds a few counts of this clone. The chain recombines TRBV15 with TRBJ2-2; TRBD2 might be the D (7 bases). The CDR3 length is 16 residues. Between the trimmed V and J ends, which lost 10 bases and 3 bases, there was a span of 21 bases. Germline V CDR1 and CDR2: LNHNV, YYDKDF (reference sequence). The CDR3 protein is CASRPQGGGDTGELFF. The CDR3 DNA sequence: TGTGCCAGCAGGCCCCAGGGAGGGGGAGACACCGGGGAGCTGTTTTTT. Using reference TRBV15 and TRBJ2-2 for the parts outside the CDR3, the full variable domain is DAMVIQNPRYQVTQFGKPVTLSCSQTLNHNVMYWYQQKSSQAPKLLFHYYDKDFNNEADTPDNFQSRRPNTSFCFLDIRSPGLGDTAMYLCASRPQGGGDTGELFFGEGSRLTVL.

The chain joins TRBV7-9 to TRBJ2-1, with a tentative D call TRBD1 (6 bases). This CDR3 is 15 amino acids long. Deletions cut 3 bases from V and 4 bases from J, with 13 bases between. Per germline, CDR1 SEHNR and CDR2 FQNEAQ (reference sequence). The CDR3 spells CASSLGHAQYNEQFF. The CDR3 DNA sequence: TGTGCCAGCAGCTTGGGACACGCCCAATACAATGAGCAGTTCTTC.

The rearrangement joins TRBV5-1 to TRBJ2-5, with a possible D match to TRBD1 (5 bases). This CDR3 has 15 residues. The germline V and J ends were trimmed by 3 bases and 1 base, with 13 bases remaining between them. Germline V gene lookup returns CDR1 SGHRS and CDR2 YFSETQ. The DNA for the CDR3 is TGCGCCAGCAGCTCTACGGGCAGGGTCCAAGAGACCCAGTACTTC. This translates into CASSSTGRVQETQYF.

This sequence joins TRBV27 and TRBJ1-2; possibly TRBD1 for D (6 bases). The CDR3 runs to 13 residues. Per the germline V gene, CDR1 is MNHEY and CDR2 is SMNVEV (reference sequence). V was trimmed by 3 bases and J by 2 bases, leaving 7 bases between them. CDR3 loop: CASSFDRNYGYTF. The CDR3 DNA is TGTGCCAGCAGTTTCGACAGGAACTATGGCTACACCTTC.

CDR3 DNA sequence: TGTGCCAGCAGTTATTCCAGAAGGAACACCGGGGAGCTGTTTTTT. It encodes CASSYSRRNTGELFF. This sequence joins TRBV6-6 and TRBJ2-2; D not certain. CDR3 length: 15 residues. V was pared by 3 bases and J by 1 base, with 9 bases between. CDR1 and CDR2 from the germline V gene are MNHNY and SVGAGI (reference sequence).

The gene calls are TRBV4-1 and TRBJ2-3; TRBD1 matches 12 bases. Germline CDR1 MGHRA, CDR2 YSYEKL. The CDR3 loop spans 16 amino acids. V shed 1 base and J 13 bases; nucleotides not matched to a gene: 12. The CDR3 here is CASSQVGGQGAAREYF. DNA of the CDR3: TGCGCCAGCAGCCAAGTTGGGGGACAGGGGGCAGCACGGGAGTATTTT.

The chain has TRBV19 and TRBJ1-5; D might be TRBD1 (5 bases). V lost 3 bases, J lost 0 bases, and 9 bases lay in between. Looked up from germline, CDR1 is LNHDA and CDR2 is SQIVND (reference sequence). The CDR3 has 15 residues. CDR3 in DNA: TGTGCCAGTAGTATCAGGCAGGGTAGCAATCAGCCCCAGCATTTT. As protein: CASSIRQGSNQPQHF.

The rearrangement uses TRBV19 and TRBJ2-5, with D perhaps TRBD2 (6 bases). V lost 3 bases, J lost 1 base, and 9 bases lay in between. This CDR3 is 14 amino acids long. Germline assignment: CDR1 LNHDA and CDR2 SQIVND (reference sequence). The CDR3 DNA reads TGTGCCAGTAGTATGGACTACACCCAAGAGACCCAGTACTTC. Translation: CASSMDYTQETQYF.

This chain uses TRBV7-6 with TRBJ2-1, with 10 bases lining up with TRBD2. This CDR3 spans 15 amino acids. V was clipped by 5 bases and J by 4 bases; unmatched bases: 5. Germline loops: CDR1 SGHVS, CDR2 FNYEAQ. In nucleotides, the CDR3 is TGTGCCAGCAGCAGCTTAGCGGGAGGTTACAATGAGCAGTTCTTC. Translated: CASSSLAGGYNEQFF.

The chain joins TRBV10-3 to TRBJ1-4; 9 bases agree with TRBD1. Trimming at V came to 6 bases and at J to 4 bases, leaving 3 bases not matched to a gene. The CDR3 has 14 residues. The germline V gene has CDR1 ENHRY and CDR2 SYGVKD. CDR3: CAISRDRVNEKLFF. The CDR3 DNA reads TGTGCCATCAGCCGGGACAGGGTTAATGAAAAACTGTTTTTT.

The V call is TRBV19, the J call TRBJ1-1, with no clear D. CDR1 is LNHDA and CDR2 is SQIVND in the germline V gene (reference sequence). The CDR3 runs 15 residues. The V and J ends lost 1 base and 2 bases respectively, with 11 bases between them. The CDR3 region is CASSIVARLNTEAFF. In DNA form, the CDR3 reads TGTGCCAGTAGTATAGTCGCCAGGCTCAACACTGAAGCTTTCTTT.

This clone appeared a single time. V and J are TRBV10-1 and TRBJ2-1, with D possibly being TRBD2 (7 bases). Trimming removed 6 bases from V and 6 bases from J, with 18 bases in between. Germline values: CDR1 WNHNN, CDR2 SYGVQD (reference sequence). The CDR3 length is 15 residues. The CDR3 here is CASRGGAYSSNEQFF. CDR3 nucleotide sequence: TGCGCCAGCAGGGGGGGGGCCTATTCTTCCAATGAGCAGTTCTTC.

The rearrangement joins TRBV25-1 to TRBJ2-1; TRBD1 is a possible D gene (6 bases). Germline CDR1 reads MGHDK; CDR2 reads SYGVNS. The CDR3 has 14 amino acids. The V end lost 1 base, the J end lost 8 bases, and 12 bases lay between the germline ends. CDR3 region: CASSELVRGHEQFF. The CDR3 nucleotides are TGTGCCAGCAGTGAATTAGTCAGGGGCCATGAGCAGTTCTTC.